This TCR beta chain was captured in a study of CD8+ T cells in alopecia areata. J gave up 10 bases and V 2 bases, and 0 bases lay outside the gene matches. The CDR3 sequence is 13 residues long. CDR1 and CDR2 (germline): SGDLS, YYNGEE. Extracted RNA was reverse transcribed, and the resulting cDNA served as sequencing template. The repertoire was sequenced with immunoSEQ multiplex PCR; TCRdb's copy has only in-frame clones and lacks some. This table holds some 170,000 clones, 50% to 75% found once. The chain combines TRBV9 with TRBJ2-1, with 13 bases that match TRBD2. The specimen was CD4+ T cells sorted from blood, collected at week 0. This sequence originates from a human donor with alopecia areata. The CDR3 DNA sequence: TGTGCCAGCAGCGTGGGACTAGCGGGGGAGCAGTTCTTC. This encodes CASSVGLAGEQFF.